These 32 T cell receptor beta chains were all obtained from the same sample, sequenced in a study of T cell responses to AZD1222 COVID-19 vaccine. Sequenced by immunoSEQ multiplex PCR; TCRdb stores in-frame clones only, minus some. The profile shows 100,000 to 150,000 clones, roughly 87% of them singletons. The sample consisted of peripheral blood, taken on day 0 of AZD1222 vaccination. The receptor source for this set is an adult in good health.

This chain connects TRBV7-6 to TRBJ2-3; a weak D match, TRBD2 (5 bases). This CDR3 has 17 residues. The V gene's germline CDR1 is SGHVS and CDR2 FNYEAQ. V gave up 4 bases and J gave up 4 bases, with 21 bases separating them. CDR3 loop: CASSYTLGDPRADTQYF. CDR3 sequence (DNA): TGTGCCAGCAGCTACACACTAGGAGACCCCCGTGCAGATACGCAGTATTTT.

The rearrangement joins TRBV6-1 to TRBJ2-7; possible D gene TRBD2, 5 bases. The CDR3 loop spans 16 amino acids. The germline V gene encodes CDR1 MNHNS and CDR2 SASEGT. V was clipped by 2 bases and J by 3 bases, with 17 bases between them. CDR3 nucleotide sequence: TGTGCCAGCAGTGAACGGGGAATTCATTCCTACTACGAGCAGTACTTC. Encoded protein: CASSERGIHSYYEQYF.

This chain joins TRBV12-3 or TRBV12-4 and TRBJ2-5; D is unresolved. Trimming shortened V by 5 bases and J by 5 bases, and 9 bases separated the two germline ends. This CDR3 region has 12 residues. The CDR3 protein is CASSPGRETQYF. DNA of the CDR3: TGTGCCAGCAGTCCCGGACGGGAGACCCAGTACTTC.

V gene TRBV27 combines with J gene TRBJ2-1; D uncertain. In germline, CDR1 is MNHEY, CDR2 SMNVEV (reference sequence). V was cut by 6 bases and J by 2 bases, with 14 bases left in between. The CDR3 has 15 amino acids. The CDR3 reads CASSIRSGPYNEQFF. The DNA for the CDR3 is TGTGCCAGCAGCATACGGTCGGGCCCCTACAATGAGCAGTTCTTC.

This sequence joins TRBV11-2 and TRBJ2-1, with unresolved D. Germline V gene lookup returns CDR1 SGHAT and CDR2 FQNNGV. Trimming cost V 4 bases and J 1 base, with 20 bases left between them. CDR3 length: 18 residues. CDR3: CASSSLVGSRFSYNEQFF. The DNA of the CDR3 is TGTGCCAGCAGCTCGTTAGTTGGATCCAGATTTTCCTACAATGAGCAGTTCTTC.

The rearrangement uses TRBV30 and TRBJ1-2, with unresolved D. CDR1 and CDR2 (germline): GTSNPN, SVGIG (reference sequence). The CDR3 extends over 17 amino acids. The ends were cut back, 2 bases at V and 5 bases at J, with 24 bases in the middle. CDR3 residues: CAWSPQWTAETGYGYTF. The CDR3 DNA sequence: TGTGCCTGGAGTCCTCAATGGACCGCGGAGACGGGGTATGGCTACACCTTC.

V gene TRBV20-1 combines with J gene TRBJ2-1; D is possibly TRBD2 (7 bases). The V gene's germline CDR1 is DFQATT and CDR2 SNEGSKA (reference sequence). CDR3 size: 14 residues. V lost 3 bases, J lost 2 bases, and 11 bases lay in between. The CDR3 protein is CSASRGTTYNEQFF. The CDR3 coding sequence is TGCAGTGCTAGTAGGGGGACTACCTACAATGAGCAGTTCTTC.

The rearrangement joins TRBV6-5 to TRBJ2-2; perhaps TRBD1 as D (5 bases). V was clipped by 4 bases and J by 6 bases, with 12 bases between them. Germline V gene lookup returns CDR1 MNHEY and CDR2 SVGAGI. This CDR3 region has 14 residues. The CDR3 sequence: CASSSGLYAGELFF. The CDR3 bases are TGTGCCAGCAGTTCAGGGTTATATGCCGGGGAGCTGTTTTTT.

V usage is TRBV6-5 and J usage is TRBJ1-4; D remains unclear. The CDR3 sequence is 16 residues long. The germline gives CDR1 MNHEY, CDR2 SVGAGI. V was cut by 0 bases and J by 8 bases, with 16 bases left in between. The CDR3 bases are TGTGCCAGCAGTTACTCGAGACCGGGGTCTGGGGAAAAACTGTTTTTT. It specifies CASSYSRPGSGEKLFF.

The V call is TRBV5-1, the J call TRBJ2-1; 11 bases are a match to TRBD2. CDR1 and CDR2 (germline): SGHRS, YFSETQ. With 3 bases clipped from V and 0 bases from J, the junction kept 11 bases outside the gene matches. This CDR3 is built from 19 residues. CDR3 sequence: CASSSRGTSGSSSYNEQFF. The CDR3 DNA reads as TGCGCCAGCAGCTCGCGAGGGACTAGCGGCAGTAGCTCCTACAATGAGCAGTTCTTC.

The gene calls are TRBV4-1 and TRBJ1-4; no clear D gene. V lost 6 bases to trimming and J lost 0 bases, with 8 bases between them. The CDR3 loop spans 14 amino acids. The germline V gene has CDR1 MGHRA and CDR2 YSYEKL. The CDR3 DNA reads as TGCGCCAGCAGGACTTTTACAACTAATGAAAAACTGTTTTTT. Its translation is CASRTFTTNEKLFF.

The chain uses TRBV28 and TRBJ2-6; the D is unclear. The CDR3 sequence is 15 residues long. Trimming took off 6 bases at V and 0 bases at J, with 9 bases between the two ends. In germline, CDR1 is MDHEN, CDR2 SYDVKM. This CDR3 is CASSPSSSGANVLTF. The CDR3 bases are TGTGCCAGCAGCCCCTCCAGCTCTGGGGCCAACGTCCTGACTTTC.

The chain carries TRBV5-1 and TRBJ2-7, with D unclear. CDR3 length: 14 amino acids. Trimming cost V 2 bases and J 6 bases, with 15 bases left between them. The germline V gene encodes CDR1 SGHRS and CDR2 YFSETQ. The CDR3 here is CASSFPSTGREQYF. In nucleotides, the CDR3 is TGCGCCAGCAGCTTCCCCTCCACTGGGCGCGAGCAGTACTTC.

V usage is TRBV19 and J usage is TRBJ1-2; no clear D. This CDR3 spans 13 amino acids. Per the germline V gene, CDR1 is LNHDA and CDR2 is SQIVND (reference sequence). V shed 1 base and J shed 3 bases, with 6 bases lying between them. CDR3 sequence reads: CASSIGHYYGYTF. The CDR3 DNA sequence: TGTGCCAGTAGTATAGGACATTACTATGGCTACACCTTC.

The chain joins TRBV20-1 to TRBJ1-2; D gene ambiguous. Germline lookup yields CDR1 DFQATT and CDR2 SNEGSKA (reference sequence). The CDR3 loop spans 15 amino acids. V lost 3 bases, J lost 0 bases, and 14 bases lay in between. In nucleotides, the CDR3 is TGCAGTGCTAGTCGGTTAACAGCCGCTAACTATGGCTACACCTTC. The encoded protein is CSASRLTAANYGYTF.

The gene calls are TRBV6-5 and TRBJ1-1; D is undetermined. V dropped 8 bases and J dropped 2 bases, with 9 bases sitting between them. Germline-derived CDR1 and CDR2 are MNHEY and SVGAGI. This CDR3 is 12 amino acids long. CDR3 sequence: CASSRINTEAFF. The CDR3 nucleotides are TGTGCCAGCTCGCGGATTAACACTGAAGCTTTCTTT.

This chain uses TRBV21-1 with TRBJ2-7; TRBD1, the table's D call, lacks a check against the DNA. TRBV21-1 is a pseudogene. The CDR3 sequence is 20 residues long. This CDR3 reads CASSLNSGTGSERGFYEQYF. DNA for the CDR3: TGTGCCAGCAGTCTAAACTCTGGGACAGGGTCGGAGCGGGGGTTCTACGAGCAGTACTTC.

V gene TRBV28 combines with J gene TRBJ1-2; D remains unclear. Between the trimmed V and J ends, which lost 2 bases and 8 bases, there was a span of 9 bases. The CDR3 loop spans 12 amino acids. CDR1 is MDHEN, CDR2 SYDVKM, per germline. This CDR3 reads CASSLAGYGYTF. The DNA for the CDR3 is TGTGCCAGCAGTTTAGCGGGGTACGGCTACACCTTC.

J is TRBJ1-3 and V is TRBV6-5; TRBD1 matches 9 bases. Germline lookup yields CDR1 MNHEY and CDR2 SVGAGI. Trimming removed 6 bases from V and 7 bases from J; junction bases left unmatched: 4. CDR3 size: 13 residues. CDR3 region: CASRGTGRNTIYF. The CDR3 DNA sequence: TGTGCCAGCAGGGGGACAGGGAGGAACACCATATATTTT.

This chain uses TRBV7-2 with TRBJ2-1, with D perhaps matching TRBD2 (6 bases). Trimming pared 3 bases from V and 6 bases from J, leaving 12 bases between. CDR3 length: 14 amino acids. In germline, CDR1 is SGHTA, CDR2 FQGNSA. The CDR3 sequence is CASSFTGAGNEQFF. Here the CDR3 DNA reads TGTGCCAGCAGCTTTACGGGAGCGGGCAATGAGCAGTTCTTC.

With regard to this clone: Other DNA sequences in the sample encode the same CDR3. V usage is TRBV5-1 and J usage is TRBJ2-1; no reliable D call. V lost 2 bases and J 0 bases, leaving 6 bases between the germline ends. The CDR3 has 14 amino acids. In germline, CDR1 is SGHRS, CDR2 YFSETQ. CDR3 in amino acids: CASSFEDSYNEQFF. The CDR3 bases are TGCGCCAGCAGCTTCGAAGACTCCTACAATGAGCAGTTCTTC. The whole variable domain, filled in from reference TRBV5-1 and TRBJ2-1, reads KAGVTQTPRYLIKTRGQQVTLSCSPISGHRSVSWYQQTPGQGLQFLFEYFSETQRNKGNFPGRFSGRQFSNSRSEMNVSTLELGDSALYLCASSFEDSYNEQFFGPGTRLTVL.

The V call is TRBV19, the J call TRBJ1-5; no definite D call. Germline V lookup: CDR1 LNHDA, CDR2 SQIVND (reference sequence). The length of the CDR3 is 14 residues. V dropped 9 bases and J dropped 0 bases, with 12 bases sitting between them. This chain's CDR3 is CASQSRYSNQPQHF. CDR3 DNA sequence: TGTGCCAGCCAGTCAAGATATAGCAATCAGCCCCAGCATTTT.

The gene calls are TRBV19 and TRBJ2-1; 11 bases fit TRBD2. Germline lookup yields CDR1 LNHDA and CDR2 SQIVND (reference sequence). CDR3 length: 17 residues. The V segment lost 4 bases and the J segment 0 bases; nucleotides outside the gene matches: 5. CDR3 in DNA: TGTGCCAGTAGTAAAGGGACTAGCGGAAGCTCCTACAATGAGCAGTTCTTC. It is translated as CASSKGTSGSSYNEQFF. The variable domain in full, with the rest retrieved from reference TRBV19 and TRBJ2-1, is DGGITQSPKYLFRKEGQNVTLSCEQNLNHDAMYWYRQDPGQGLRLIYYSQIVNDFQKGDIAEGYSVSREKKESFPLTVTSAQKNPTAFYLCASSKGTSGSSYNEQFFGPGTRLTVL.

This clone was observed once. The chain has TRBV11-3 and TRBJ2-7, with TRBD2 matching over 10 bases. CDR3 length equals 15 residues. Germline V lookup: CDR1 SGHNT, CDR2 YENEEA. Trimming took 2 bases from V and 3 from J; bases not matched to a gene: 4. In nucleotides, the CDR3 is TGTGCCAGCAGCTTAATCCTAGCGGGGGACTACGAGCAGTACTTC. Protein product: CASSLILAGDYEQYF.

The CDR3 nucleotides read TGTGCCAGCTCACAATACAGGGGGGGCGGCTACGAGCAGTACTTC. Translated, it gives CASSQYRGGGYEQYF. This chain joins TRBV18 and TRBJ2-7; maybe TRBD1 (8 bases). In germline, CDR1 is KGHSH, CDR2 LQKENI. The ends were cut back, 4 bases at V and 3 bases at J, with 16 bases in the middle. This CDR3 spans 15 amino acids.

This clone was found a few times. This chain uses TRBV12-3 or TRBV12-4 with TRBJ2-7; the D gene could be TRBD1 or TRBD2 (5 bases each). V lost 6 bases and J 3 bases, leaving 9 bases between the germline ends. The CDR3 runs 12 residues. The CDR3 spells CASSHGGYEQYF. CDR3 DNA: TGTGCCAGCAGCCATGGGGGCTACGAGCAGTACTTC.

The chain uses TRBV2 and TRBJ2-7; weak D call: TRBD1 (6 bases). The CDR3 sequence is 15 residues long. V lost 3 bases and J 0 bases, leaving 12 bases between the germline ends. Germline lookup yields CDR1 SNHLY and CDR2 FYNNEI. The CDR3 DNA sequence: TGTGCCAGCAGTGAGAGCCAGGACAGCTCCTACGAGCAGTACTTC. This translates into CASSESQDSSYEQYF.

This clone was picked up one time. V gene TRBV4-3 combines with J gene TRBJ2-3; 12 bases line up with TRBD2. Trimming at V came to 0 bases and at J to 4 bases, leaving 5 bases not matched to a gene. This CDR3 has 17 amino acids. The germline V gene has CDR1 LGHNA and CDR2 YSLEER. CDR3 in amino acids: CASSQDHGLAGSDTQYF. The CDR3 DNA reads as TGCGCCAGCAGCCAAGATCACGGACTAGCGGGATCAGATACGCAGTATTTT.

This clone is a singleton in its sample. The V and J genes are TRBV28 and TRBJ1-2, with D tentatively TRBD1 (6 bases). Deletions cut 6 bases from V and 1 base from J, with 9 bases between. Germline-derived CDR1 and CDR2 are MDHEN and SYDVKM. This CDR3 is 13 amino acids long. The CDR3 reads CASSGQNNYGYTF. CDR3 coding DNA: TGTGCCAGCAGCGGACAGAATAACTATGGCTACACCTTC.

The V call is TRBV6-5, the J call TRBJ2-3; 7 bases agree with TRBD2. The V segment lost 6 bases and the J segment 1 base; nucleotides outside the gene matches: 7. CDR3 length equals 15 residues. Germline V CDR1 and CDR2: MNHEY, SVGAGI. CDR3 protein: CASRSLGGGTDTQYF. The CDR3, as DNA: TGTGCCAGCAGATCGCTGGGAGGGGGCACAGATACGCAGTATTTT.

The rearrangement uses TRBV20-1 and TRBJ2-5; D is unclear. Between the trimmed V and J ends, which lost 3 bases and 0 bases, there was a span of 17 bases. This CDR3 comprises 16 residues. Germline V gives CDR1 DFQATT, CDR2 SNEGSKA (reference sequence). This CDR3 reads CSASKFREDYQETQYF. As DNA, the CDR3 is TGCAGTGCTAGTAAGTTTCGTGAGGATTACCAAGAGACCCAGTACTTC.

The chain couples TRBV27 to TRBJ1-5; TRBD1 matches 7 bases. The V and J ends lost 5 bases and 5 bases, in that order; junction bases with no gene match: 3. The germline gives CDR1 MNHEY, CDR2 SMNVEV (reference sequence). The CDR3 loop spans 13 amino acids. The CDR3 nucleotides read TGTGCCAGCAGTCCGACAGGGCATCAGCCCCAGCATTTT. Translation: CASSPTGHQPQHF.